The 30 T cell receptor beta chains listed next were all sequenced from one sample in a study of cytomegalovirus exposure and HLA in healthy donors. PCR used 60 Vbeta primers and 13 Jbeta primers. TCRdb keeps only in-frame clones here, not all; method: immunoSEQ multiplex PCR. The repertoire holds about 180,000 clones, with about 86% as singletons. The sequencing sample was made of PBMCs. The source is a woman in her 30s in good health and CMV-seronegative.

The gene calls are TRBV5-1 and TRBJ1-4; D not certain. The CDR3 runs 13 residues. The ends were cut back, 0 bases at V and 5 bases at J, with 5 bases in the middle. The V gene's germline CDR1 is SGHRS and CDR2 YFSETQ. This chain's CDR3 is CASSLGVNEKLFF. CDR3 in DNA: TGCGCCAGCAGCTTGGGAGTGAATGAAAAACTGTTTTTT.

The J gene is TRBJ2-1, the V gene TRBV7-2; 12 positions match TRBD2. With V trimmed by 4 bases and J by 6 bases, 7 bases remained unmatched. Germline CDR1 reads SGHTA; CDR2 reads FQGNSA. The CDR3 contains 16 residues. The CDR3 sequence is CASSSRPSGGGNEQFF. As DNA, the CDR3 is TGTGCCAGCAGCTCGAGACCTAGCGGGGGGGGCAATGAGCAGTTCTTC.

This clone showed up just a few times. The chain is built from TRBV14 and TRBJ2-5; TRBD1 matches at 7 bases. V shed 4 bases and J 5 bases; nucleotides not matched to a gene: 4. The CDR3 is 13 residues long. Germline V gene data show CDR1 as SGHDN and CDR2 as FVKESK. The CDR3 protein is CASSPQGLETQYF. In DNA form, the CDR3 reads TGTGCCAGCAGCCCACAGGGGCTCGAGACCCAGTACTTC.

The V gene is TRBV7-9, the J gene TRBJ1-1; TRBD1 might be the D (5 bases). CDR3 length: 15 residues. V lost 0 bases to trimming and J lost 2 bases, with 10 bases between them. Germline CDR1 reads SEHNR; CDR2 reads FQNEAQ (reference sequence). CDR3 in DNA: TGTGCCAGCAGCTTAGCATCAGGGATCAACACTGAAGCTTTCTTT. Protein product: CASSLASGINTEAFF.

V usage is TRBV2 and J usage is TRBJ2-7, with D unclear. Germline V gives CDR1 SNHLY, CDR2 FYNNEI. CDR3 length equals 12 residues. Trimming removed 9 bases from V and 2 bases from J, with 11 bases in between. In nucleotides, the CDR3 is TGTGCCAGGGCGGCAGACCCCTACGAGCAGTACTTC. This translates into CARAADPYEQYF.

The gene calls are TRBV28 and TRBJ1-1; the match to TRBD1 covers 12 bases. The CDR3 is 14 residues long. Trimming removed 4 bases from V and 9 bases from J; junction bases left unmatched: 6. In germline, CDR1 is MDHEN, CDR2 SYDVKM. Written as DNA, the CDR3 is TGTGCCAGCAGTTCCTCCGGGACAGGGGGCAAAGCTTTCTTT. Residues: CASSSSGTGGKAFF.

The chain uses TRBV29-1 and TRBJ2-7; TRBD2 matches at 9 bases. Looked up from germline, CDR1 is SQVTM and CDR2 is ANQGSEA. V lost 6 bases to trimming and J lost 1 base; unmatched junction nucleotides: 7. The CDR3 is 14 amino acids. The CDR3 region is CSVLAGARSYEQYF. The CDR3 nucleotides read TGCAGCGTGTTAGCGGGAGCAAGGTCCTACGAGCAGTACTTC.

This clone came up a few times. The CDR3 here is CASSLLGDRGNEQYF. CDR3 sequence (DNA): TGTGCCAGCAGTTTACTAGGGGACAGGGGAAATGAGCAGTACTTC. The J gene is TRBJ2-7, the V gene TRBV27; 10 nucleotides agree with TRBD1. Germline loops: CDR1 MNHEY, CDR2 SMNVEV (reference sequence). CDR3 length equals 15 residues. V trimming: 2 bases; J trimming: 7 bases; junction bases outside the gene matches: 8.

The chain couples TRBV11-3 to TRBJ2-3; 8 nucleotides align to TRBD2. The CDR3 has 15 amino acids. CDR1 is SGHNT and CDR2 is YENEEA in the germline V gene. With V trimmed by 3 bases and J by 2 bases, 4 bases remained unmatched. The CDR3 here is CASSFREGPTDTQYF. CDR3 nucleotide sequence: TGTGCCAGCAGCTTCCGGGAGGGACCCACAGATACGCAGTATTTT. Complete variable domain (other parts from reference TRBV11-3 and TRBJ2-3): EAGVVQSPRYKIIEKKQPVAFWCNPISGHNTLYWYLQNLGQGPELLIRYENEEAVDDSQLPKDRFSAERLKGVDSTLKIQPAELGDSAVYLCASSFREGPTDTQYFGPGTRLTVL.

The chain carries TRBV4-2 and TRBJ2-2; the D gene is possibly TRBD2 (6 bases). The V gene's germline CDR1 is LGHNA and CDR2 YNFKEQ. V lost 1 base to trimming and J lost 6 bases, with 12 bases between them. The CDR3 has 15 amino acids. The CDR3 DNA sequence: TGTGCCAGCAGCCAAGTCTCTAGCGTACCCGGGGAGCTGTTTTTT. It codes for CASSQVSSVPGELFF.

V gene TRBV19 combines with J gene TRBJ2-5, with 9 bases that match TRBD2. The CDR3 length is 14 residues. The germline gives CDR1 LNHDA, CDR2 SQIVND (reference sequence). Trimming at V came to 7 bases and at J to 5 bases, leaving 8 bases not matched to a gene. The CDR3 DNA reads TGTGCCAGTACAGCGCGGGGGGGAGGGGAGACCCAGTACTTC. It codes for CASTARGGGETQYF.

The J gene is TRBJ2-1, the V gene TRBV18; TRBD1 agrees at 8 bases. The CDR3 loop spans 15 amino acids. Losses at the gene ends were 5 bases for V and 4 bases for J; bases not matched to a gene: 7. Germline assignment: CDR1 KGHSH and CDR2 LQKENI. This chain's CDR3 is CASSAGTGRYNEQFF. CDR3 in DNA: TGTGCCAGCTCAGCTGGGACAGGCCGATACAATGAGCAGTTCTTC.

V usage is TRBV16 and J usage is TRBJ1-2; D remains ambiguous. The V gene lost 8 bases and the J gene lost 6 bases, with 13 bases spanning the gap. From germline, CDR1 is KGHSY and CDR2 FQNENV. The CDR3 totals 12 residues. This CDR3 is CASGYRVNGYTF. The CDR3, as DNA: TGTGCCAGCGGGTATCGGGTGAATGGCTACACCTTC.

This sequence joins TRBV5-1 and TRBJ2-3; D is ambiguous. The length of the CDR3 is 15 residues. Germline CDR1 reads SGHRS; CDR2 reads YFSETQ. V was pared by 2 bases and J by 2 bases, with 12 bases between. The CDR3 region has the DNA TGCGCCAGCAGCTTTTTACCTCAGGACACAGATACGCAGTATTTT. Translating it yields CASSFLPQDTDTQYF. Supplemented by reference TRBV5-1 and TRBJ2-3, the full variable domain reads KAGVTQTPRYLIKTRGQQVTLSCSPISGHRSVSWYQQTPGQGLQFLFEYFSETQRNKGNFPGRFSGRQFSNSRSEMNVSTLELGDSALYLCASSFLPQDTDTQYFGPGTRLTVL.

This rearrangement joins TRBV4-3 to TRBJ1-1; 8 nucleotides match TRBD1. Germline loops: CDR1 LGHNA, CDR2 YSLEER. This CDR3 is built from 20 residues. Trimming at V came to 0 bases and at J to 0 bases, leaving 15 bases not matched to a gene. The CDR3 region is CASSQDLGSFGTGMNTEAFF. In nucleotides, the CDR3 is TGCGCCAGCAGCCAAGATCTTGGGTCTTTCGGGACAGGAATGAACACTGAAGCTTTCTTT.

The rearrangement links TRBV7-2 to TRBJ2-7, with D possibly matching TRBD2 (9 bases). V lost 6 bases, J lost 5 bases, and 20 bases lay in between. This CDR3 contains 15 residues. Per the germline V gene, CDR1 is SGHTA and CDR2 is FQGNSA. This CDR3 reads CASSFQGAGGDEQYF. In nucleotides, the CDR3 is TGTGCCAGCAGTTTCCAGGGGGCGGGGGGGGACGAGCAGTACTTC.

This rearrangement joins TRBV5-1 to TRBJ1-4; no firm D call. V was pared by 1 base and J by 7 bases, with 11 bases between. From germline, CDR1 is SGHRS and CDR2 YFSETQ. This CDR3 region has 14 residues. The CDR3 DNA is TGCGCCAGCAGCTTGCCTGGGTCTAGTGAAAAACTGTTTTTT. Its translation: CASSLPGSSEKLFF.

The J gene is TRBJ2-7, the V gene TRBV25-1; 7 bases are a match to TRBD1. V lost 5 bases and J lost 4; bases outside the gene matches: 11. This CDR3 has 15 residues. Germline values: CDR1 MGHDK, CDR2 SYGVNS. The CDR3 protein is CASSSPGTEFYEQYF. In DNA form, the CDR3 reads TGTGCCAGCAGTTCCCCCGGGACAGAATTTTACGAGCAGTACTTC.

CDR3 loop: CASSLQQGSYNEQFF. CDR3 in DNA: TGTGCCAGCAGCTTACAACAGGGATCCTACAATGAGCAGTTCTTC. The chain has TRBV7-7 and TRBJ2-1; possibly TRBD1 for D (6 bases). This CDR3 comprises 15 residues. The germline V and J ends were trimmed by 2 bases and 1 base, with 9 bases remaining between them. Germline V lookup: CDR1 SSHAT, CDR2 FNYEAQ (reference sequence). Looking up the rest from reference TRBV7-7 and TRBJ2-1 gives the full variable domain: GAGVSQSPRYKVTKRGQDVTLRCDPISSHATLYWYQQALGQGPEFLTYFNYEAQPDKSGLPSDRFSAERPEGSISTLTIQRTEQRDSAMYRCASSLQQGSYNEQFFGPGTRLTVL.

This chain connects TRBV11-2 to TRBJ1-1, with TRBD1 matching 8 bases. Germline values: CDR1 SGHAT, CDR2 FQNNGV. The length of the CDR3 is 13 residues. The trim removed 1 base at V and 8 bases at J, leaving 3 bases unmatched. The CDR3 is CASSLVQGAEAFF. The CDR3 bases are TGTGCCAGCAGCTTAGTTCAGGGGGCGGAAGCTTTCTTT.

The chain joins TRBV4-3 to TRBJ2-2; D gene unclear. CDR1 is LGHNA, CDR2 YSLEER, per germline. Trimming removed 0 bases at V and 6 bases at J, with 14 bases between. CDR3 length: 16 residues. Written as DNA, the CDR3 is TGCGCCAGCAGCCAAGATCGAGCTTCAGGCGCCGGGGAGCTGTTTTTT. Its protein product is CASSQDRASGAGELFF.

This clone was observed a handful of times. V is TRBV18 and J is TRBJ2-7; TRBD1 is a possible D gene (6 bases). The CDR3 covers 20 residues. V lost 0 bases, J lost 2 bases, and 26 bases lay in between. CDR1 is KGHSH and CDR2 is LQKENI in the germline V gene. CDR3 sequence: CASSPPPGQFPFLPTYEQYF. The CDR3 bases are TGTGCCAGCTCACCACCGCCCGGACAGTTTCCTTTCCTCCCTACCTACGAGCAGTACTTC.

The chain combines TRBV7-2 with TRBJ1-3, with D possibly being TRBD1 (5 bases). The CDR3 runs 15 residues. Germline CDR1 and CDR2: SGHTA and FQGNSA. V lost 2 bases and J 4 bases, leaving 12 bases between the germline ends. CDR3 sequence: CASSLSAGRGNTIYF. The CDR3 DNA follows: TGTGCCAGCAGCTTATCCGCAGGGCGCGGAAACACCATATATTTT.

The CDR3 coding sequence is TGCGCCAGCAGCTTGGGGACTCAAAGTGAAGCTTTCTTT. Protein product: CASSLGTQSEAFF. The chain combines TRBV5-1 with TRBJ1-1, with unresolved D. CDR1 and CDR2 from the germline V gene are SGHRS and YFSETQ. The V and J ends lost 0 bases and 7 bases respectively, with 10 bases between them. This CDR3 region has 13 residues. The whole variable domain, filled in from reference TRBV5-1 and TRBJ1-1, reads KAGVTQTPRYLIKTRGQQVTLSCSPISGHRSVSWYQQTPGQGLQFLFEYFSETQRNKGNFPGRFSGRQFSNSRSEMNVSTLELGDSALYLCASSLGTQSEAFFGQGTRLTVV.

The genes are TRBV7-8 and TRBJ1-5, with 7 bases fitting TRBD1. From germline, CDR1 is SGHVS and CDR2 FQNEAQ. This CDR3 has 18 amino acids. V dropped 3 bases and J dropped 3; count of bases not matched to a gene: 14. This chain's CDR3 is CASSFGTVGGHVNQPQHF. The CDR3 DNA is TGTGCCAGCAGCTTCGGGACAGTCGGCGGGCATGTCAATCAGCCCCAGCATTTT.

The rearrangement uses TRBV11-2 and TRBJ1-2; no definite D call. CDR1 is SGHAT and CDR2 is FQNNGV in the germline V gene. This CDR3 region has 12 residues. V lost 2 bases, J lost 2 bases, and 3 bases lay in between. DNA of the CDR3: TGTGCCAGCAGCTTACGGAACTATGGCTACACCTTC. It codes for CASSLRNYGYTF. The full variable domain, with the rest looked up from reference TRBV11-2 and TRBJ1-2, is EAGVAQSPRYKIIEKRQSVAFWCNPISGHATLYWYQQILGQGPKLLIQFQNNGVVDDSQLPKDRFSAERLKGVDSTLKIQPAKLEDSAVYLCASSLRNYGYTFGSGTRLTVV.

This clone was seen more than once but under ten times. The V gene is TRBV19, the J gene TRBJ1-2, with TRBD1 matching over 8 bases. Germline V gene lookup returns CDR1 LNHDA and CDR2 SQIVND (reference sequence). The V gene end was trimmed by 5 bases and the J gene end by 7 bases; junction bases not matched to a gene: 15. This CDR3 spans 16 amino acids. In nucleotides, the CDR3 is TGTGCCAGTAGTTTCGACAGGGGCCCCATTATGATTGGCTACACCTTC. Amino acid sequence: CASSFDRGPIMIGYTF.

The chain links TRBV28 to TRBJ2-1; TRBD1 agrees at 10 bases. The V gene's germline CDR1 is MDHEN and CDR2 SYDVKM. This CDR3 comprises 14 residues. V shed 6 bases and J 9 bases; nucleotides not matched to a gene: 8. The CDR3 spells CASRKSGTGVEQFF. The CDR3 DNA is TGTGCCAGCAGAAAATCCGGGACAGGGGTTGAGCAGTTCTTC.

This sequence joins TRBV4-3 and TRBJ1-1; possibly TRBD1 for D (6 bases). The V end lost 4 bases, the J end lost 5 bases, and 14 bases lay between the germline ends. Germline V CDR1 and CDR2: LGHNA, YSLEER. The CDR3 totals 14 residues. CDR3 in DNA: TGCGCCAGCAGCCGAAGCAGGGGAAGGACTGAAGCTTTCTTT. It codes for CASSRSRGRTEAFF.

This rearrangement joins TRBV10-3 to TRBJ1-2; D may be TRBD1 (5 bases). The V and J ends lost 10 bases and 4 bases respectively, with 16 bases between them. From germline, CDR1 is ENHRY and CDR2 SYGVKD. CDR3 length: 13 residues. CDR3 nucleotides: TGTGCCACTGGGGCAGGTATGGCCTATGGCTACACCTTC. Amino acids: CATGAGMAYGYTF.